These 29 T cell receptor beta chains were sequenced from one sample in a study of T cells in Graves' hyperthyroidism and ophthalmopathy. Amplified regions were TCR beta CDR3 sequences from RNA transcripts. A first-round RT-PCR of the TCR CDR3 used the HTBI primer set. Each CDR3 protein is one row after TCRdb ran MiXCR on the multiplex PCR reads. The table records roughly 600,000 distinct CDR3 sequences, approximately 15% of them present only once. The sample was blood. The receptors stem from a woman between 50 and 59 years old with Graves' ophthalmopathy.

This clonotype was counted between two and nine times. The rearrangement uses TRBV5-6 and TRBJ2-2, with 10 bases fitting TRBD1. The CDR3 runs to 16 residues. Germline V gene data show CDR1 as SGHDT and CDR2 as YYEEEE. With 0 bases clipped from V and 4 bases from J, the junction kept 3 bases outside the gene matches. The CDR3 nucleotides are TGTGCCAGCAGCTTGGTGGACAGGGGGTCCACCGGGGAGCTGTTTTTT. It is translated as CASSLVDRGSTGELFF.

This clonotype was recorded many times. The gene calls are TRBV18 and TRBJ1-1; D gene unclear. Deletions cut 4 bases from V and 1 base from J, with 16 bases between. Per germline, CDR1 KGHSH and CDR2 LQKENI. The CDR3 covers 16 residues. The CDR3 is CASSREPGLQNTEAFF. Written as DNA, the CDR3 is TGTGCCAGCTCACGGGAGCCGGGATTACAGAACACTGAAGCTTTCTTT.

The chain carries TRBV19 and TRBJ1-3; 8 bases match TRBD1. With 10 bases clipped from V and 3 bases from J, the junction kept 8 bases outside the gene matches. Germline V CDR1 and CDR2: LNHDA, SQIVND (reference sequence). This CDR3 comprises 14 residues. Written as DNA, the CDR3 is TGTGCCACAGGGGGCAGCCTTGGTGGAAACACCATATATTTT. Translated, it gives CATGGSLGGNTIYF.

In nucleotides, the CDR3 is TGTGCCAGCAGTCCCTCCACCACGACAGGGGAGGCCGAGCAGTACTTC. It yields the protein CASSPSTTTGEAEQYF. This chain links TRBV28 with TRBJ2-7, with 8 bases aligning to TRBD1. The CDR3 runs 16 residues. The J segment lost 6 bases and the V segment lost 5 bases, leaving 15 bases of the junction unmatched. Per germline, CDR1 MDHEN and CDR2 SYDVKM.

This clonotype has a count of ten or more. The chain recombines TRBV28 with TRBJ1-1; D uncertain. Per the germline V gene, CDR1 is MDHEN and CDR2 is SYDVKM. CDR3 length: 14 amino acids. Trimming removed 3 bases from V and 0 bases from J, with 8 bases in between. In nucleotides, the CDR3 is TGTGCCAGCAGTTTCTCCAGCGTGAACACTGAAGCTTTCTTT. Protein product: CASSFSSVNTEAFF. The full variable domain, completed using reference TRBV28 and TRBJ1-1, is DVKVTQSSRYLVKRTGEKVFLECVQDMDHENMFWYRQDPGLGLRLIYFSYDVKMKEKGDIPEGYSVSREKKERFSLILESASTNQTSMYLCASSFSSVNTEAFFGQGTRLTVV.

The chain combines TRBV4-2 with TRBJ2-4; a possible D gene is TRBD1 (5 bases). Germline V CDR1 and CDR2: LGHNA, YNFKEQ. The CDR3 has 17 residues. Trimming took 4 bases from V and 2 from J, leaving 18 bases between them. CDR3 protein: CASSPGPGILTKNIQYF. The CDR3 DNA follows: TGTGCCAGCAGCCCGGGCCCAGGGATCTTGACCAAAAACATTCAGTACTTC.

About this clonotype: This clone may be a read error of a much larger clone one base away. The genes are TRBV20-1 and TRBJ2-7; 8 bases fit TRBD2. V trimming: 1 base; J trimming: 5 bases; junction bases outside the gene matches: 7. The germline CDR1 and CDR2 sequences are DFQATT and SNEGSKA (reference sequence). This CDR3 has 14 residues. CDR3 region: CSARAQRESNEQYF. In DNA, the CDR3 is TGCAGTGCTAGAGCCCAGCGGGAGTCAAACGAGCAGTACTTC.

In its sample, this clonotype was seen a few times. This chain links TRBV19 with TRBJ1-1; D not resolved. Germline V CDR1 and CDR2: LNHDA, SQIVND (reference sequence). V lost 1 base and J lost 8, with 8 bases in between. This CDR3 comprises 12 residues. CDR3 sequence: CASSIGTTEAFF. The CDR3, as DNA: TGTGCCAGTAGTATAGGGACGACCGAAGCTTTCTTT.

This clonotype was counted at least ten times. The genes are TRBV28 and TRBJ2-1; no reliable D call. The CDR3 is made up of 14 amino acids. In germline, CDR1 is MDHEN, CDR2 SYDVKM. V lost 1 base to trimming and J lost 9 bases, with 13 bases between them. The CDR3 loop reads CASSLSRGPAEQFF. The CDR3 nucleotides are TGTGCCAGCAGTTTATCTCGAGGACCGGCTGAGCAGTTCTTC.

At least ten counts were recorded for this clonotype. The chain is built from TRBV28 and TRBJ2-1; 7 nucleotides agree with TRBD2. The CDR3 sequence is 14 residues long. V trimming: 7 bases; J trimming: 2 bases; junction bases outside the gene matches: 5. Germline V CDR1 and CDR2: MDHEN, SYDVKM. Here the CDR3 DNA reads TGTGCCAGCACTCCTAGCGGAACCTACAATGAGCAGTTCTTC. Amino acids: CASTPSGTYNEQFF.

The chain combines TRBV27 with TRBJ1-2, with 8 bases lining up with TRBD1. This CDR3 comprises 14 residues. Germline assignment: CDR1 MNHEY and CDR2 SMNVEV (reference sequence). After removal of 9 bases from V and 0 bases from J, the junction contained 6 bases not matched to a gene. The chain's CDR3 is CASQGATSNYGYTF. The DNA for the CDR3 is TGTGCCAGTCAGGGGGCGACTTCTAACTATGGCTACACCTTC.

This clonotype was found many times. CDR3: CASRPGYNQPQHF. The CDR3 bases are TGTGCCAGCAGGCCGGGCTACAATCAGCCCCAGCATTTT. V usage is TRBV6-1 and J usage is TRBJ1-5; D gene ambiguous. CDR3 length: 13 amino acids. Germline CDR1 is MNHNS and CDR2 is SASEGT. Trimming stripped 6 bases from V and 3 bases from J, with 9 bases between.

V and J are TRBV16 and TRBJ2-3; D remains unclear. V lost 4 bases and J lost 10, with 12 bases in between. CDR3 length equals 12 residues. Germline CDR1 reads KGHSY; CDR2 reads FQNENV. The CDR3 DNA reads TGTGCCAGCAGCCCACAGTCAGACCCGCAGTATTTT. It codes for CASSPQSDPQYF.

This clonotype was counted only a few times. J is TRBJ2-2 and V is TRBV7-2, with 9 bases aligning to TRBD2. The germline CDR1 and CDR2 sequences are SGHTA and FQGNSA. The CDR3 contains 19 residues. The V and J ends lost 0 bases and 2 bases, in that order; junction bases with no gene match: 10. The CDR3 sequence: CASSLAISGAGGNTGELFF. The CDR3 DNA follows: TGTGCCAGCAGCTTAGCCATATCTGGAGCGGGAGGTAACACCGGGGAGCTGTTTTTT.

This clonotype showed up many times. The chain employs TRBV20-1 and TRBJ2-1, with 9 bases aligning to TRBD2. This CDR3 comprises 13 residues. The J segment lost 9 bases and the V segment lost 6 bases, leaving 9 bases of the junction unmatched. Germline CDR1 reads DFQATT; CDR2 reads SNEGSKA (reference sequence). Here the CDR3 reads CSALAGRGGEQFF. The CDR3, as DNA: TGCAGTGCCCTAGCGGGAAGAGGGGGTGAGCAGTTCTTC.

This clonotype was counted many times. The chain employs TRBV7-9 and TRBJ2-5, with D perhaps matching TRBD1 (5 bases). Germline assignment: CDR1 SEHNR and CDR2 FQNEAQ (reference sequence). The CDR3 has 16 residues. Between the trimmed V and J ends, which lost 3 bases and 4 bases, there was a span of 18 bases. The CDR3 protein is CASSFVSVQALETQYF. In nucleotides, the CDR3 is TGTGCCAGCAGCTTCGTTTCCGTACAGGCGTTAGAGACCCAGTACTTC.

This clonotype was recorded a few times. This chain connects TRBV4-1 to TRBJ2-1; TRBD2 aligns across 14 bases. Germline V gene sequence: CDR1 MGHRA, CDR2 YSYEKL. V trimming: 2 bases; J trimming: 3 bases; junction bases outside the gene matches: 3. The CDR3 is 17 residues long. This chain's CDR3 is CASSQRTSGGSYNEQFF. As DNA, the CDR3 is TGCGCCAGCAGCCAACGGACTAGCGGGGGGAGCTACAATGAGCAGTTCTTC.

The table lists this clonotype with a few counts. The CDR3, as DNA: TGCGCCAGCAGCCGAGAACAGGGCCGGGGCACTGAAGCTTTCTTT. Translating gives CASSREQGRGTEAFF. V and J are TRBV4-3 and TRBJ1-1, with TRBD1 as a possible D gene (6 bases). Germline CDR1 LGHNA, CDR2 YSLEER. The CDR3 contains 15 residues. V was trimmed by 4 bases and J by 4 bases, leaving 16 bases between them.

This clonotype has at least ten counts. The chain couples TRBV15 to TRBJ1-2; D is possibly TRBD1 (5 bases). The CDR3 length is 14 residues. V lost 1 base and J lost 9, with 15 bases in between. Germline lookup yields CDR1 LNHNV and CDR2 YYDKDF (reference sequence). The CDR3 loop is CATSRGATWGRYTF. The DNA of the CDR3 is TGTGCCACCAGCAGAGGGGCGACTTGGGGACGCTACACCTTC.

There are many counts of this clonotype. CDR3 sequence reads: CASSLGLPGGPLSYEQYF. CDR3 nucleotide sequence: TGTGCCAGCAGCTTAGGGCTTCCGGGAGGGCCTCTCTCCTACGAGCAGTACTTC. V is TRBV7-9 and J is TRBJ2-7; 8 bases agree with TRBD2. Trimming cost V 1 base and J 0 bases; bases outside gene matches: 11. Germline V lookup: CDR1 SEHNR, CDR2 FQNEAQ (reference sequence). This CDR3 is 18 amino acids long.

This clonotype was picked up a small number of times. V usage is TRBV6-2 or TRBV6-3 and J usage is TRBJ2-1; 10 bases align to TRBD2. The germline V gene has CDR1 MNHEY and CDR2 SVGEGT. The ends lost 6 bases at V and 0 bases at J; junction bases unmatched: 14. This CDR3 has 19 residues. CDR3 loop: CASSPGLAIERGSYNEQFF. The CDR3, as DNA: TGTGCCAGCAGCCCGGGACTAGCGATCGAAAGGGGCTCCTACAATGAGCAGTTCTTC.

The chain uses TRBV10-3 and TRBJ2-5; D is ambiguous. V was cut by 3 bases and J by 2 bases, with 13 bases left in between. Germline CDR1 and CDR2: ENHRY and SYGVKD. This CDR3 spans 15 amino acids. As DNA, the CDR3 is TGTGCCATCAGTGACGTAGGAGTCGGGCAAGAGACCCAGTACTTC. Translation: CAISDVGVGQETQYF.

The chain is built from TRBV20-1 and TRBJ2-7; 12 positions agree with TRBD2. J gave up 3 bases and V 2 bases, and 5 bases lay outside the gene matches. Germline loops: CDR1 DFQATT, CDR2 SNEGSKA (reference sequence). The CDR3 is 15 residues long. CDR3 DNA: TGCAGTGCTAGACTAGCGGGAGGGCCTTTCTACGAGCAGTACTTC. It specifies CSARLAGGPFYEQYF.

This clonotype was observed many times. The chain combines TRBV4-3 with TRBJ2-7; D could derive from TRBD1 or TRBD2 (5 bases each). The length of the CDR3 is 15 residues. Trimming took off 4 bases at V and 0 bases at J, with 13 bases between the two ends. Germline V lookup: CDR1 LGHNA, CDR2 YSLEER. The CDR3 nucleotides are TGCGCCAGCAGCCCTAATAGGGACGGCTCCTACGAGCAGTACTTC. Protein sequence: CASSPNRDGSYEQYF.

In its sample, this clonotype was seen many times. The V and J genes are TRBV10-3 and TRBJ2-7; D gene uncertain. CDR1 and CDR2 (germline): ENHRY, SYGVKD. This CDR3 spans 12 amino acids. Deletions cut 9 bases from V and 1 base from J, with 10 bases between. The CDR3: CAIKDGSYEQYF. Here the CDR3 DNA reads TGTGCCATAAAAGACGGATCCTACGAGCAGTACTTC.

This clonotype was observed at least ten times. This chain connects TRBV12-3 or TRBV12-4 to TRBJ2-1; 13 positions match TRBD2. The junction had 13 bases not matched to a gene; V was cut back by 5 bases and J by 0 bases. This CDR3 contains 20 residues. CDR3 coding DNA: TGTGCCAGCAGTCAAAGGGGACTAGCGGGAAAAGTCTCCTCCTACAATGAGCAGTTCTTC. It translates to CASSQRGLAGKVSSYNEQFF.

The chain joins TRBV7-3 to TRBJ2-7, with 8 bases that match TRBD2. Germline V gene data show CDR1 as SGHTA and CDR2 as FQGTGA. Unmatched junction bases numbered 6, after V lost 3 bases and J lost 5 bases. The CDR3 consists of 14 residues. CDR3 region: CASSFLAGGHEQYF. In DNA, the CDR3 is TGTGCCAGCAGCTTTCTAGCGGGCGGCCACGAGCAGTACTTC.

This clonotype was detected only a few times. The V gene is TRBV7-2, the J gene TRBJ2-1, with 9 bases lining up with TRBD2. With V trimmed by 2 bases and J by 2 bases, 7 bases remained unmatched. The CDR3 has 17 residues. Looked up from germline, CDR1 is SGHTA and CDR2 is FQGNSA. The CDR3 sequence is CASSLLGGRATYNEQFF. CDR3 sequence (DNA): TGTGCCAGCAGCTTATTAGGCGGGAGGGCGACCTACAATGAGCAGTTCTTC.

This clonotype was counted at least ten times. The chain uses TRBV27 and TRBJ2-3, with 7 bases identical to TRBD1. The J segment lost 0 bases and the V segment lost 2 bases, leaving 11 bases of the junction unmatched. The CDR3 sequence is 18 residues long. Germline CDR1 is MNHEY and CDR2 is SMNVEV (reference sequence). In DNA form, the CDR3 reads TGTGCCAGCAGTTTAGGTGGACAGGCCAAACCAAGCACAGATACGCAGTATTTT. It codes for CASSLGGQAKPSTDTQYF.